This T cell receptor (beta chain) comes out of a study of cytomegalovirus exposure and HLA in healthy donors. Study outcomes and limitations: Cytomegalovirus-associated TCR beta chains were listed, numbering over 150. The classifier, whose performance was assessed in both the original and validation cohorts, reportedly diagnosed cytomegalovirus status with high specificity and sensitivity. Within the 100 to 150 validation repertoires, first-cohort TCR clusters tended to co-occur, according to a later analysis. Many donors shared some public TCRs, even though most TCR sequences were rare.

About this clone itself: Its antigen is still unknown.

The germline V gene has CDR1 MGHDK and CDR2 SYGVNS. This CDR3 region has 16 residues. V lost 2 bases to trimming and J lost 6 bases, with 17 bases between them. Assay: immunoSEQ multiplex PCR; the TCRdb copy retains only in-frame clones and omits some. The table shows 55,000 to 70,000 clones, with around 93% occurring only once. Sequenced input: PBMCs. The chain uses TRBV25-1 and TRBJ2-1; D is perhaps TRBD2 (5 bases). The sequence came from a man between 18 and 29 years old in good health and CMV-seropositive. The CDR3 loop reads CASSEGSLRARNEQFF. In DNA, the CDR3 is TGTGCCAGCAGTGAAGGTAGTTTGCGGGCCCGCAATGAGCAGTTCTTC.